A selection of T cell receptor beta chains follows, all from one sample in a study of cytomegalovirus exposure and HLA in healthy donors. This table comes from immunoSEQ multiplex PCR, and its TCRdb copy is limited to in-frame clones, with some not included. The data show 90,000 to 95,000 clones, with around 80% seen just once and around 4.4% held by the top ten. The sequenced sample consisted of PBMCs. Every receptor here comes from a male donor in good health and CMV-seropositive. Both conserved end residues are part of each CDR3. The order of the fields is clone size, J gene, D gene, V gene, CDR3 protein, CDR3 DNA. D genes are given only for firm matches. A row's size may be missing; if present it is once, few, many or a size class.

NA | TRBJ1-2 | TRBD1 | TRBV7-2 | CASSRDRGENGYTF | TGTGCCAGCAGCAGGGACAGGGGCGAGAATGGCTACACCTTC
NA | TRBJ1-1 | TRBD1 | TRBV7-9 | CASSSPGGNTEAFF | TGTGCCAGCAGCTCCCCAGGGGGGAACACTGAAGCTTTCTTT
NA | TRBJ2-1 | TRBD2 | TRBV5-4 | CASSQGLAGINEQFF | TGTGCCAGCAGCCAGGGACTAGCGGGTATCAATGAGCAGTTCTTC
NA | TRBJ1-2 | NA | TRBV18 | CASSPRVEAYGYTF | TGTGCCAGCTCACCACGAGTGGAGGCCTATGGCTACACCTTC
NA | TRBJ2-1 | TRBD2 | TRBV10-1 | CASSERAGGYLANEQFF | TGCGCCAGCAGTGAGCGGGCGGGGGGGTACCTCGCGAATGAGCAGTTCTTC
NA | TRBJ1-1 | TRBD1 | TRBV5-4 | CASSLGGQRHTEAFF | TGTGCCAGCAGCCTAGGGGGACAGCGGCACACTGAAGCTTTCTTT
NA | TRBJ1-4 | NA | TRBV5-6 | CASSPWGSGEKLFF | TGTGCCAGCAGCCCTTGGGGCTCAGGTGAAAAACTGTTTTTT
NA | TRBJ1-6 | NA | TRBV6-5 | CASSRQSSYNSPLHF | TGTGCCAGCAGTCGACAGAGCTCCTATAATTCACCCCTCCACTTT
NA | TRBJ2-7 | NA | TRBV27 | CASQNYEQYF | TGTGCCAGCCAAAACTACGAGCAGTACTTC
NA | TRBJ1-1 | NA | TRBV18 | CASSSGRGMNTEAFF | TGTGCCAGCTCATCCGGACGGGGGATGAACACTGAAGCTTTCTTT
NA | TRBJ1-2 | NA | TRBV14 | CASSQKGVFNYGYTF | TGTGCCAGCAGCCAGAAGGGGGTATTCAACTATGGCTACACCTTC
few | TRBJ2-7 | TRBD1 | TRBV27 | CATGKPGTGYGEQYF | TGTGCCACCGGGAAACCCGGGACAGGGTATGGCGAGCAGTACTTC
NA | TRBJ2-1 | TRBD2 | TRBV10-3 | CAISESTDSPSGSRNEQFF | TGTGCCATCAGTGAGTCGACTGACAGCCCTAGCGGGAGTAGGAATGAGCAGTTCTTC
few | TRBJ1-3 | NA | TRBV4-2 | CASSQGSGSGNTIYF | TGTGCCAGCAGCCAAGGTTCAGGCTCTGGAAACACCATATATTTT
few | TRBJ2-2 | NA | TRBV5-1 | CASSGTGELFF | TGCGCCAGCTCCGGCACCGGGGAGCTGTTTTTT
once | TRBJ2-7 | TRBD2 | TRBV18 | CASSPLYPGGHAYEQYF | TGTGCCAGCTCACCCCTCTACCCGGGGGGGCATGCCTACGAGCAGTACTTC
NA | TRBJ1-1 | NA | TRBV7-8 | CASSLEALANTEAFF | TGTGCCAGCAGCTTAGAAGCATTAGCAAACACTGAAGCTTTCTTT
NA | TRBJ1-5 | NA | TRBV19 | CASSISKQGMSNQPQHF | TGTGCCAGTAGTATAAGTAAGCAGGGAATGAGCAATCAGCCCCAGCATTTT
NA | TRBJ2-7 | TRBD1 | TRBV5-1 | CASSLGQGPYEQYF | TGCGCCAGCAGCCTAGGACAGGGCCCCTACGAGCAGTACTTC
few | TRBJ2-2 | TRBD2 | TRBV6-4 | CASSDSGSTGELFF | TGTGCCAGCAGTGATAGCGGGAGTACCGGGGAGCTGTTTTTT
NA | TRBJ2-7 | NA | TRBV6-6 | CASSSPTLSSYEQYF | TGTGCCAGCAGTTCCCCCACTTTGAGCTCCTACGAGCAGTACTTC
NA | TRBJ1-5 | TRBD1 | TRBV2 | CASRADRDDQPQHF | TGTGCCAGCAGGGCGGACAGGGACGATCAGCCCCAGCATTTT
NA | TRBJ1-4 | NA | TRBV2 | CASSDPTSPQAINEKLFF | TGTGCCAGCAGTGACCCGACCAGCCCCCAAGCGATCAATGAAAAACTGTTTTTT
NA | TRBJ2-7 | NA | TRBV30 | CAWSSYSAGSYEQYF | TGTGCCTGGAGTTCCTACAGCGCGGGCTCCTACGAGCAGTACTTC
NA | TRBJ1-3 | NA | TRBV2 | CASSRDYGGNTIYF | TGTGCCAGCAGTCGGGACTACGGTGGAAACACCATATATTTT
NA | TRBJ1-5 | TRBD1 | TRBV28 | CASSSTGERNQPQHF | TGTGCCAGCAGTTCCACAGGGGAAAGGAATCAGCCCCAGCATTTT
NA | TRBJ2-7 | NA | TRBV7-9 | CSSSLDYGTRNF | TGTTCCAGCAGCTTAGACTACGGGACTCGAAACTTC
few | TRBJ1-2 | NA | TRBV29-1 | CSVKQGSGGYTF | TGCAGCGTAAAACAGGGTTCTGGTGGCTACACCTTC
NA | TRBJ1-2 | NA | TRBV13 | CASSLGTREEIYGYTF | TGTGCCAGCAGCTTAGGTACCAGGGAGGAAATCTATGGCTACACCTTC
NA | TRBJ1-2 | NA | TRBV1 | CTSSQDSKNGSRGYTF | TGCACCAGCAGCCAAGATAGTAAGAACGGCTCTAGGGGCTACACCTTC
NA | TRBJ1-1 | NA | TRBV30 | CAVPAGGNTEAFF | TGTGCTGTCCCGGCCGGGGGTAACACTGAAGCTTTCTTT
NA | TRBJ2-2 | TRBD2 | TRBV7-3 | CASSLTRGEGTGELFF | TGTGCCAGCAGCTTGACCCGGGGGGAAGGGACCGGGGAGCTGTTTTTT
NA | TRBJ2-1 | TRBD2 | TRBV5-8 | CASSLAAGGNDEQFF | TGTGCCAGCAGCTTGGCAGCGGGAGGGAACGATGAGCAGTTCTTC
NA | TRBJ2-1 | NA | TRBV28 | CASSFYTGSYNEQFF | TGTGCCAGCAGTTTTTATACGGGCTCCTACAATGAGCAGTTCTTC
few | TRBJ1-1 | NA | TRBV14 | CASSQDPRGLAEAFF | TGTGCCAGCAGCCAAGACCCTCGAGGGTTGGCTGAAGCTTTCTTT
NA | TRBJ2-2 | TRBD1 | TRBV7-6 | CASSPNWDRGPSTGELFF | TGTGCCAGCAGCCCAAATTGGGACAGGGGGCCTAGCACCGGGGAGCTGTTTTTT
NA | TRBJ2-1 | TRBD2 | TRBV4-1 | CASTTSGRRGNEQFF | TGCGCCAGCACAACTAGCGGGCGGCGGGGCAATGAGCAGTTCTTC
many | TRBJ1-3 | NA | TRBV6-6 | CASTATGGVRNTIYF | TGTGCCAGCACCGCCACCGGGGGGGTGCGAAACACCATATATTTT
few | TRBJ1-5 | NA | TRBV27 | CASSLVGGYSNQPQHF | TGTGCCAGCAGTTTAGTAGGGGGTTATAGCAATCAGCCCCAGCATTTT
NA | TRBJ2-6 | NA | TRBV15 | CATSNSRSGANVLTF | TGTGCCACCAGCAACTCTCGGTCTGGGGCCAACGTCCTGACTTTC
NA | TRBJ1-5 | NA | TRBV27 | CASSLRGINQPQHF | TGTGCCAGCAGTTTACGGGGGATCAATCAGCCCCAGCATTTT
NA | TRBJ1-5 | NA | TRBV28 | CASSGGGGNQPQHF | TGTGCCAGCAGCGGAGGGGGGGGCAATCAGCCCCAGCATTTT
NA | TRBJ2-4 | NA | TRBV28 | CAGSSGQSKNIQYF | TGTGCCGGCAGTAGCGGACAGAGCAAAAACATTCAGTACTTC
NA | TRBJ1-1 | TRBD1 | TRBV2 | CARYRGNTEAFF | TGTGCCAGATACAGGGGGAACACTGAAGCTTTCTTT
NA | TRBJ2-3 | TRBD2 | TRBV5-4 | CASSLGAGGPSDTQYF | TGTGCCAGCAGCTTGGGAGCGGGAGGGCCGTCAGATACGCAGTATTTT
NA | TRBJ1-5 | NA | TRBV7-9 | CASSRLSDNQPQHF | TGTGCCAGCAGCCGACTGTCGGACAATCAGCCCCAGCATTTT
NA | TRBJ2-4 | TRBD2 | TRBV7-2 | CASSRAGTSPSVAKNIQYF | TGTGCCAGCAGCAGGGCCGGGACTAGCCCTTCTGTAGCCAAAAACATTCAGTACTTC
NA | TRBJ2-1 | NA | TRBV7-6 | CASSLSRGQVEQFF | TGTGCCAGCAGCTTAAGTAGGGGTCAGGTTGAGCAGTTCTTC
NA | TRBJ2-7 | NA | TRBV5-1 | CASSSPLLQGPSYEQYF | TGCGCCAGCAGCTCTCCTCTCCTGCAGGGGCCCTCCTACGAGCAGTACTTC
once | TRBJ2-5 | NA | TRBV4-2 | CASSQDPARRETQYF | TGTGCCAGCAGCCAAGACCCGGCTAGGAGAGAGACTCAGTACTTC
NA | TRBJ2-1 | TRBD2 | TRBV5-1 | CASSRTSGGANEQFF | TGCGCCAGCAGCCGGACTAGCGGGGGGGCTAATGAGCAGTTCTTC
once | TRBJ1-5 | TRBD1 | TRBV28 | CASSLEGTGLFPQHF | TGTGCCAGCAGTTTAGAGGGGACAGGGTTATTTCCCCAGCATTTT
NA | TRBJ2-5 | TRBD1 | TRBV7-9 | CASSFGTGVFETQYF | TGTGCCAGCAGCTTTGGGACAGGGGTTTTCGAGACCCAGTACTTC
few | TRBJ1-3 | TRBD1 | TRBV9 | CASSDLQGATGNTIYF | TGTGCCAGCAGTGACCTACAGGGGGCTACTGGAAACACCATATATTTT
NA | TRBJ2-7 | TRBD2 | TRBV7-6 | CASSLGTSGLSYEQYF | TGTGCCAGCAGCTTAGGGACTAGCGGGCTTTCCTACGAGCAGTACTTC
NA | TRBJ2-7 | TRBD1 | TRBV9 | CASSSRQGAFYEQYF | TGTGCCAGCAGCTCGCGACAGGGGGCCTTCTACGAGCAGTACTTC
once | TRBJ1-1 | NA | TRBV6-4 | CASSDSGGSTEAFF | TGTGCCAGCAGTGACTCGGGTGGGAGCACTGAAGCTTTCTTT